This entry is about one T cell receptor (beta chain). TCRdb passed the RT-PCR reads through MiXCR, listing each CDR3 protein once. The sample has fewer than 800,000 distinct CDR3 sequences; about 14% are singletons. This CDR3 is built from 14 residues. Losses at the gene ends were 5 bases for V and 1 base for J; bases not matched to a gene: 7. The V gene's germline CDR1 is DFQATT and CDR2 SNEGSKA (reference sequence). The receptor was isolated from a female donor in good health, serving as a healthy control. This rearrangement joins TRBV20-1 to TRBJ2-7, with TRBD2 identical over 8 bases. The material sequenced was memory CD4+ T cells from blood. The chain's CDR3 is CSAHSPSGSYEQYF. The CDR3 nucleotides read TGCAGTGCTCATAGTCCTAGCGGGTCCTACGAGCAGTACTTC.